The rows below give T cell receptor beta chains drawn from one sample of a study of blood T cell repertoires in COVID-19. Repertoires were generated with immunoSEQ multiplex PCR, while TCRdb's copy carries only in-frame clones and drops some. Here the sample spans approximately 130,000 clones, around 77% being singletons. Sequenced: peripheral blood. Receptor source: a human donor in a cohort sampled during active COVID-19. CDR3s include the opening cysteine and the closing phenylalanine or tryptophan. D genes are given only for firm matches. Expanded clones are given a class, and other clones once, few, many or no size at all.

D,J,size,V,CDR3,DNA
.,TRBJ2-6,.,TRBV11-1,CASSPPEADGANVLTF,TGTGCCAGCAGCCCTCCTGAGGCAGACGGGGCCAACGTCCTGACTTTC
TRBD2,TRBJ2-7,once,TRBV15,CATSRGGGGTLEQYF,TGTGCCACCAGCAGAGGTGGCGGGGGGACTTTAGAGCAGTACTTC
.,TRBJ1-1,.,TRBV6-6,CASSYLGQPNTEAFF,TGTGCCAGCAGTTACTTAGGACAGCCTAACACTGAAGCTTTCTTT
.,TRBJ2-3,.,TRBV6-5,CASRLGHRTDTQYF,TGTGCCAGCAGACTCGGACACCGCACAGATACGCAGTATTTT
.,TRBJ1-1,.,TRBV19,CASSIPRTEAFF,TGTGCCAGTAGTATCCCCCGCACTGAAGCTTTCTTT
.,TRBJ1-2,.,TRBV6-6,CASNPDRFGGYTF,TGTGCCAGCAACCCCGACAGATTCGGGGGCTACACCTTC
.,TRBJ2-3,.,TRBV9,CASSAGGTRGTDTQYF,TGTGCCAGCAGCGCCGGAGGCACCCGCGGAACAGATACGCAGTATTTT
TRBD1,TRBJ2-1,few,TRBV27,CASSPDRGSYNEQFF,TGTGCCAGCAGTCCCGACAGGGGTTCCTACAATGAGCAGTTCTTC
TRBD2,TRBJ2-7,few,TRBV19,CASRGLAGEHEQYF,TGTGCCAGCCGTGGACTAGCGGGGGAACACGAGCAGTACTTC
.,TRBJ2-7,.,TRBV5-5,CASTKNRAPDRNYEQYF,TGTGCCAGCACCAAAAACAGGGCGCCCGACCGAAACTACGAGCAGTACTTC
TRBD1,TRBJ1-6,few,TRBV2,CASRGLGQFNSPLHF,TGTGCCAGCAGGGGATTGGGACAGTTCAATTCACCCCTCCACTTT
.,TRBJ2-3,.,TRBV13,CASSSSLRGPTDTQYF,TGTGCCAGCAGCTCCTCTCTGCGGGGGCCCACAGATACGCAGTATTTT
.,TRBJ2-5,.,TRBV9,CASSVTVAYQETQYF,TGTGCCAGCAGCGTAACCGTCGCGTACCAAGAGACCCAGTACTTC
.,TRBJ2-3,.,TRBV10-3,CAISEGGGKDTQYF,TGTGCCATCAGTGAGGGAGGAGGGAAAGATACGCAGTATTTT
.,TRBJ1-1,.,TRBV30,CAWRYRAEAFF,TGTGCCTGGAGGTACCGCGCTGAAGCTTTCTTT
.,TRBJ1-2,once,TRBV19,CASSILFQGIRNYGYTF,TGTGCCAGTAGTATCCTCTTTCAGGGGATAAGAAACTATGGCTACACCTTC
.,TRBJ1-5,.,TRBV7-8,CASSTRDINQPQHF,TGTGCCAGCAGTACCCGGGACATCAATCAGCCCCAGCATTTT
TRBD1,TRBJ2-7,.,TRBV6-5,CASSYQPGDRNYEQYF,TGTGCCAGCAGTTACCAACCCGGGGACAGGAACTACGAGCAGTACTTC
.,TRBJ2-5,medium-sized,TRBV3-1/TRBV3-2,CASSQWGGEPQETQYF,TGTGCCAGCAGCCAATGGGGCGGGGAGCCTCAAGAGACCCAGTACTTC
.,TRBJ2-1,.,TRBV5-4,CASSLEGKNSRVNEQFF,TGTGCCAGCAGCTTGGAAGGTAAGAATTCCCGGGTCAATGAGCAGTTCTTC
.,TRBJ1-2,.,TRBV19,CASNLDSVSSGYTF,TGTGCCAGTAACCTGGACAGTGTATCAAGTGGCTACACCTTC
.,TRBJ1-2,.,TRBV19,CASSMGGRDSYGYTF,TGTGCCAGTAGTATGGGCGGTCGGGACTCCTATGGCTACACCTTC
TRBD1,TRBJ1-6,.,TRBV6-5,CASRKGQGGSPLHF,TGTGCCAGCAGGAAGGGACAGGGAGGTTCACCCCTCCACTTT
TRBD2,TRBJ2-3,.,TRBV4-2,CASSQEAGGGNTQYF,TGTGCCAGCAGCCAAGAGGCGGGGGGAGGTAATACGCAGTATTTT
TRBD1,TRBJ2-7,few,TRBV18,CASSPPSGQGYEQYF,TGTGCCAGCTCACCACCGTCGGGACAGGGCTACGAGCAGTACTTC
.,TRBJ2-1,.,TRBV9,CASSPSDNEQFF,TGTGCCAGCAGCCCCTCGGACAATGAGCAGTTCTTC
.,TRBJ2-7,.,TRBV14,CASSPQGPSTYEQYF,TGTGCCAGCAGCCCTCAGGGGCCTTCGACATACGAGCAGTACTTC
.,TRBJ2-7,once,TRBV5-3,CARSFRTDYEQYF,TGTGCCAGAAGCTTCCGGACAGACTACGAGCAGTACTTC
TRBD1,TRBJ1-6,.,TRBV7-9,CASSPQGDSPLHF,TGTGCCAGCAGCCCACAGGGGGATTCACCCCTCCACTTT
TRBD2,TRBJ2-3,.,TRBV5-1,CASSYGRSTDTQYF,TGCGCCAGCAGTTACGGGAGGAGCACAGATACGCAGTATTTT
TRBD1,TRBJ1-6,.,TRBV5-4,CASSSKQGSSPLHF,TGTGCCAGCAGCTCAAAACAGGGGAGTTCACCCCTCCACTTT
.,TRBJ2-7,.,TRBV11-2,CASTKVDGRGFGEQYF,TGTGCCAGCACCAAGGTAGACGGTCGGGGGTTTGGGGAGCAGTACTTC
.,TRBJ1-4,.,TRBV2,CASSDKWQGSEKLFF,TGTGCCAGCAGTGACAAGTGGCAGGGGAGCGAAAAACTGTTTTTT
.,TRBJ1-5,.,TRBV29-1,CSVGGGGNQPQHF,TGCAGCGTGGGGGGGGGCGGCAATCAGCCCCAGCATTTT
TRBD1,TRBJ1-2,few,TRBV7-9,CASSQGASIDGYTF,TGTGCCAGCAGTCAGGGGGCGTCAATCGATGGCTACACCTTC
.,TRBJ2-3,few,TRBV5-4,CASSSLRLGLDTQYF,TGTGCCAGCAGCTCGCTGAGACTTGGCTTAGATACGCAGTATTTT
.,TRBJ2-1,.,TRBV5-1,CASSLVRDSRSYNEQFF,TGCGCCAGCAGCTTGGTCAGGGACTCACGGTCCTACAATGAGCAGTTCTTC
.,TRBJ1-1,.,TRBV5-5,CASSLGLFGETEAFF,TGTGCCAGCAGCTTGGGACTTTTTGGAGAGACTGAAGCTTTCTTT
TRBD1,TRBJ2-7,.,TRBV4-1,CASSRWTGGSDEQYF,TGCGCCAGCAGCCGGTGGACAGGGGGATCCGACGAGCAGTACTTC
TRBD2,TRBJ2-3,.,TRBV6-2/TRBV6-3,CASSYWREGTDTQYF,TGTGCCAGCAGTTACTGGCGGGAGGGCACAGATACGCAGTATTTT
TRBD1,TRBJ1-4,.,TRBV29-1,CSVWGQGGEKLFF,TGCAGCGTATGGGGACAGGGAGGTGAAAAACTGTTTTTT
TRBD1,TRBJ2-5,.,TRBV29-1,CSVEVQGATQYF,TGCAGCGTTGAGGTACAGGGGGCGACCCAGTACTTC
.,TRBJ2-5,.,TRBV12-5,CASDQDRGETQYF,TGTGCTAGTGACCAGGACAGAGGGGAGACCCAGTACTTC
TRBD2,TRBJ2-7,few,TRBV14,CASSGGLGREQYF,TGTGCCAGCAGCGGGGGACTAGGCCGCGAGCAGTACTTC
.,TRBJ2-7,.,TRBV27,CASSTWTSRGAWEQYF,TGTGCCAGCAGTACATGGACTTCCCGCGGGGCTTGGGAGCAGTACTTC
TRBD1,TRBJ1-5,.,TRBV2,CASGLDRGPLPQHF,TGTGCCAGCGGTTTGGACAGGGGGCCATTGCCCCAGCATTTT
.,TRBJ1-6,few,TRBV21-1,CASSKPGLLGSTYNSPLHF,TGTGCCAGCAGCAAACCGGGACTCCTAGGCTCGACCTATAATTCACCCCTCCACTTT
TRBD1,TRBJ1-1,.,TRBV6-5,CASNSRGRWNTEAFF,TGTGCCAGCAATAGCAGGGGGCGATGGAACACTGAAGCTTTCTTT
TRBD2,TRBJ2-5,.,TRBV6-5,CASSRTSGARETQYF,TGTGCCAGCAGCCGAACTAGCGGGGCTCGGGAGACCCAGTACTTC
.,TRBJ2-5,.,TRBV2,CASIQGFRQTQYF,TGTGCCTCTATTCAGGGGTTTAGGCAGACCCAGTACTTC
.,TRBJ1-1,few,TRBV5-1,CASSLLGGLNTEAFF,TGCGCCAGCAGCCTGCTAGGAGGGCTGAACACTGAAGCTTTCTTT
TRBD1,TRBJ1-5,.,TRBV19,CASSPGQGAPQPQHF,TGTGCCAGTAGTCCAGGACAGGGGGCCCCTCAGCCCCAGCATTTT